Sequencing of this T cell receptor (beta chain) was carried out in a study of regulatory T cells in long-lasting Graves disease. This clonotype has a count of ten or more. Its antigen remains unknown. Points from the study as a whole: Newly diagnosed patients had higher TCR diversity than persistent Graves' patients did.

Stated time point: newly diagnosed GD, antithyroid drugs for less than 3 months. Making the TCR library involved RNA that had been extracted from PBMCs. CDR3 regions were amplified by Arm-PCR using iRepertoire HTBI primers to build TCR beta libraries. TCRdb called the multiplex PCR reads again in MiXCR, with one record for every CDR3 protein. The sample shows around 250,000 distinct CDR3 sequences, 18% of them seen only once. The data were also submitted as part of a second study, on T cells in Graves' hyperthyroidism and ophthalmopathy.

The sample was peripheral blood mononuclear cells (PBMCs), taken at new diagnosis, from a patient treated with antithyroid drugs. This clonotype originated in a woman in her twenties or thirties with Graves disease.

DNA for the CDR3: TGTGCCAGCAGTCTTTCCTTCTACGAGCAGTACTTC. Its protein product is CASSLSFYEQYF. This chain links TRBV11-1 with TRBJ2-7; D remains ambiguous. The CDR3 contains 12 residues. Germline-derived CDR1 and CDR2 are SGHAT and FQDESV (reference sequence). Trimming cost V 6 bases and J 3 bases, with 9 bases left between them.